The entry that follows covers one T cell receptor beta chain sequence. Its cognate antigen is unknown. Sequence at one end of the junction differs from germline and may be a read error. This sample is part of a study of blood T cells in healthy people across ages. General observations from the study: A strong correlation was found between TCR beta diversity and the percentage of naive T cells. Getting older went along with TCR beta diversity per million T cells dropping roughly linearly.

The germline V gene has CDR1 DFQATT and CDR2 SNEGSKA (reference sequence). The CDR3 is 13 amino acids. Per sample, no less than 6 micrograms of total RNA were extracted. The second PCR ran about 6 to 11 cycles with a sample-barcoded 5' primer and J-beta primers. Unique molecular identifiers of 12 random nucleotides labeled each cDNA. TCRdb ran MiXCR on the 5' RACE reads and lists one entry per CDR3 protein. The repertoire holds some 1.6 million distinct CDR3 sequences, about 35% seen once, with approximately 10% in the top ten. The clonotype originates from a woman in her twenties or thirties in good health. Sample: blood. The chain combines TRBV20-1 with TRBJ2-3; no clear D gene. CDR3 sequence: CSASEGLWDTRYF. DNA of the CDR3: TGCAGTGCTAGCGAAGGTTTATGGGATACGCGGTATTTT.